This entry concerns a single T cell receptor (beta chain). Per the study methods: Estimation of nucleated cell counts was performed using reference gene primer amplification. TCRdb's table, derived via immunoSEQ multiplex PCR, lists solely in-frame clones and lacks some. V and J calls and clone size come straight from that table; D and trimming were deduced from the DNA. The data hold tens of thousands of clones, with over 75% observed a single time. The data were obtained in a study of blood T cell repertoires in COVID-19. About the research overall: Researchers got acute and convalescent COVID-19 samples from the United States, Italy and Spain. PBMCs, B-cell-depleted T cells, or T cells provided the cDNA or gDNA that made up the material.

The CDR3 extends over 15 amino acids. Per the germline V gene, CDR1 is LNHDA and CDR2 is SQIVND (reference sequence). Trimming took 7 bases from V and 2 from J, leaving 17 bases between them. This sequence originates from a woman aged 80 or over with active or convalescent COVID-19. The specimen was peripheral blood. The J gene is TRBJ1-2, the V gene TRBV19, with D possibly being TRBD1 (6 bases). CDR3 DNA: TGTGCCAGTAAGACCCAACAGGGATCCAACTATGGCTACACCTTC. Amino acid sequence: CASKTQQGSNYGYTF. Combining the CDR3 with reference TRBV19 and TRBJ1-2 gives the whole variable domain DGGITQSPKYLFRKEGQNVTLSCEQNLNHDAMYWYRQDPGQGLRLIYYSQIVNDFQKGDIAEGYSVSREKKESFPLTVTSAQKNPTAFYLCASKTQQGSNYGYTFGSGTRLTVV.